The rows below give T cell receptor beta chains drawn from one sample of a study of graft-versus-host responses after intestinal transplantation. TCRdb's copy holds only in-frame clones and misses some; the assay was immunoSEQ multiplex PCR. The sample lists around 20,000 clones; about half were seen once. The sequenced sample was alloreactive CD4+ T cells from a mixed lymphocyte reaction culture, obtained before intestinal transplant. Every receptor here comes from a human patient who received an intestinal transplant. CDR3s include the opening cysteine and the closing phenylalanine or tryptophan. The D gene is left open where the match is weak. For some rows the clone size is stated as once, few or many, or as a class when expanded; others skip it.

V gene,D gene,J gene,clone size,CDR3 protein
TRBV6-1,.,TRBJ2-7,.,CASSPRGTISYEQYF
TRBV25-1,TRBD2,TRBJ2-1,few,CASRTSGGYNEQFF
TRBV10-3,.,TRBJ2-2,.,CAIVADLNTGELFF
TRBV12-5,.,TRBJ1-6,.,CASGLGPTGVGSPLHF
TRBV10-3,TRBD2,TRBJ2-1,.,CAISGGIISNEQFF
TRBV6-1,.,TRBJ1-1,medium-sized,CASSTHTTGYTEAFF
TRBV18,.,TRBJ1-2,few,CASSPLAENNYGYTF
TRBV6-1,.,TRBJ1-3,.,CASSEAEGTVGNTIYF
TRBV7-9,.,TRBJ2-3,.,CASTPGGGADTQYF
TRBV19,TRBD1,TRBJ1-4,once,CASSTRKGQLNEKLFF
TRBV7-2,.,TRBJ1-1,few,CASSSRTATEAFF